Shown below are 28 T cell receptor beta chains from a single sample sequenced in a study of PD-1 blockade in classical Hodgkin lymphoma. Here immunoSEQ multiplex PCR was the method, and the copy in TCRdb shows in-frame clones only, minus some. Of approximately 50,000 clones detected, about 88% appear once; the ten largest clones hold more than 5%. All trial patients relapsed after autologous stem cell transplantation. Specimen: peripheral blood mononuclear cells (PBMCs), collected before the second cycle of nivolumab. The receptors derive from a human donor with classical Hodgkin lymphoma.

The chain combines TRBV5-1 with TRBJ1-2; TRBD1 matches 7 bases. The CDR3 is 14 residues long. V shed 0 bases, J shed 8 bases, and the junction held 7 bases outside the gene matches. CDR1 and CDR2 (germline): SGHRS, YFSETQ. The CDR3 DNA reads TGCGCCAGCAGCTTGGTCGCAGGGGACAGCGGCTACACCTTC. This translates into CASSLVAGDSGYTF.

The chain carries TRBV5-4 and TRBJ1-4; D unresolved. This CDR3 spans 14 amino acids. V dropped 4 bases and J dropped 0 bases, with 7 bases sitting between them. Germline CDR1 reads SGHNT; CDR2 reads YYREEE (reference sequence). In DNA form, the CDR3 reads TGTGCCAGCAGCGCGGAACCAACTAATGAAAAACTGTTTTTT. Translating gives CASSAEPTNEKLFF.

The V call is TRBV27, the J call TRBJ1-6; D not resolved. Germline assignment: CDR1 MNHEY and CDR2 SMNVEV (reference sequence). V was clipped by 1 base and J by 3 bases, with 10 bases between them. The CDR3 length is 16 residues. The CDR3 DNA reads TGTGCCAGCAGTTTATGGATCCAGAGCTATAATTCACCCCTCCACTTT. Translating it yields CASSLWIQSYNSPLHF.

The genes are TRBV19 and TRBJ2-7; D may be TRBD2 (5 bases). V gave up 1 base and J gave up 3 bases, with 13 bases separating them. Germline assignment: CDR1 LNHDA and CDR2 SQIVND (reference sequence). The CDR3 has 15 amino acids. CDR3 bases: TGTGCCAGTAGTATAGTATTCGGAGGCAACTACGAGCAGTACTTC. It specifies CASSIVFGGNYEQYF.

V gene TRBV5-1 combines with J gene TRBJ2-7; TRBD2 agrees at 7 bases. Germline V gives CDR1 SGHRS, CDR2 YFSETQ. V lost 3 bases to trimming and J lost 3 bases; unmatched junction nucleotides: 9. This CDR3 is built from 15 residues. In DNA, the CDR3 is TGCGCCAGCAGCTCCCCTCCTAGCGGAAACTACGAGCAGTACTTC. This encodes CASSSPPSGNYEQYF.

This clone was detected a few times. The V gene is TRBV4-1, the J gene TRBJ1-1, with D uncertain. V was clipped by 1 base and J by 1 base, with 7 bases between them. Germline loops: CDR1 MGHRA, CDR2 YSYEKL. This CDR3 has 14 residues. The CDR3 protein is CASSQVPENTEAFF. DNA for the CDR3: TGCGCCAGCAGCCAAGTCCCAGAGAACACTGAAGCTTTCTTT.

V gene TRBV10-3 combines with J gene TRBJ2-7; weak D call: TRBD2 (6 bases). Germline V lookup: CDR1 ENHRY, CDR2 SYGVKD. The V gene lost 8 bases and the J gene lost 4 bases, with 15 bases spanning the gap. There are 13 residues in the CDR3. The DNA for the CDR3 is TGTGCCATCGGCGGGGAGCGGTCATACGAGCAGTACTTC. Its protein is CAIGGERSYEQYF.

The chain is built from TRBV7-9 and TRBJ1-5; 9 bases map to TRBD1. The CDR3 runs 17 residues. After removal of 5 bases from V and 4 bases from J, the junction contained 12 bases not matched to a gene. The V gene's germline CDR1 is SEHNR and CDR2 FQNEAQ (reference sequence). The CDR3 spells CASSRWSGTGSNQPQHF. The CDR3 coding sequence is TGTGCCAGCAGCCGATGGTCCGGGACAGGGTCAAATCAGCCCCAGCATTTT.

The chain recombines TRBV28 with TRBJ2-1; the match to TRBD1 covers 8 bases. J lost 4 bases, V lost 6 bases, and 8 bases had no gene match. This CDR3 has 15 amino acids. Germline V CDR1 and CDR2: MDHEN, SYDVKM. In nucleotides, the CDR3 is TGTGCCAGCAGCCTGGGACAGGTAGGGTACAATGAGCAGTTCTTC. Residues: CASSLGQVGYNEQFF.

The CDR3 sequence: CASSESPVGTDTQYF. The CDR3 DNA reads TGTGCCAGCAGTGAGTCTCCGGTCGGAACAGATACGCAGTATTTT. The gene calls are TRBV6-1 and TRBJ2-3, with no clear D. V was cut by 3 bases and J by 3 bases, with 13 bases left in between. Looked up from germline, CDR1 is MNHNS and CDR2 is SASEGT. The CDR3 totals 15 residues.

This clone came up a few times. The rearrangement joins TRBV2 to TRBJ2-1, with D hard to call. Trimming removed 5 bases from V and 8 bases from J, with 19 bases in between. This CDR3 is built from 15 residues. Looked up from germline, CDR1 is SNHLY and CDR2 is FYNNEI. CDR3 coding DNA: TGTGCCAGCAGTCCCACCTCTTGGGCTTTGTATGAGCAGTTCTTC. Its translation is CASSPTSWALYEQFF.

V usage is TRBV21-1 and J usage is TRBJ2-1. TRBV21-1 is listed as a pseudogene. This CDR3 region has 14 residues. CDR3 bases: TGTGCCCGGCAGGAGTTTCGCCTATACAATGAGCAGTTCTTC. Protein sequence: CARQEFRLYNEQFF.

This chain links TRBV5-1 with TRBJ1-1, with 7 bases lining up with TRBD1. Germline CDR1 is SGHRS and CDR2 is YFSETQ. CDR3 length: 14 amino acids. The V segment lost 3 bases and the J segment 6 bases; nucleotides outside the gene matches: 8. This chain's CDR3 is CASSYDRVGAEAFF. In DNA, the CDR3 is TGCGCCAGCAGCTACGACAGGGTAGGGGCTGAAGCTTTCTTT.

The V call is TRBV5-1, the J call TRBJ1-1; weak D call: TRBD1 (5 bases). The CDR3 runs to 15 residues. The V end lost 0 bases, the J end lost 0 bases, and 9 bases lay between the germline ends. The germline V gene encodes CDR1 SGHRS and CDR2 YFSETQ. The CDR3 loop is CASSLEVGVNTEAFF. CDR3 sequence (DNA): TGCGCCAGCAGCTTGGAGGTAGGGGTGAACACTGAAGCTTTCTTT.

This rearrangement joins TRBV7-9 to TRBJ2-2; D ambiguous. Germline assignment: CDR1 SEHNR and CDR2 FQNEAQ (reference sequence). The CDR3 runs 14 residues. Trimming removed 5 bases from V and 4 bases from J, with 11 bases in between. The CDR3 loop reads CASSPQTLTGELFF. The CDR3 DNA sequence: TGTGCCAGCAGCCCCCAGACCCTCACCGGGGAGCTGTTTTTT.

This chain connects TRBV11-2 to TRBJ2-3; D not resolved. There are 16 residues in the CDR3. Germline assignment: CDR1 SGHAT and CDR2 FQNNGV. V shed 1 base and J shed 0 bases, with 11 bases lying between them. This chain's CDR3 is CASSLVVFRSTDTQYF. The CDR3 DNA reads as TGTGCCAGCAGCTTAGTTGTCTTTCGTAGCACAGATACGCAGTATTTT.

The chain employs TRBV28 and TRBJ2-5; D is ambiguous. CDR1 and CDR2 (germline): MDHEN, SYDVKM. CDR3 length: 15 residues. Deletions cut 1 base from V and 3 bases from J, with 12 bases between. The CDR3 DNA is TGTGCCAGCAGTTTATTCAGAAAGGGCGAAGAGACCCAGTACTTC. Its translation: CASSLFRKGEETQYF. The complete variable domain, with remaining parts taken from reference TRBV28 and TRBJ2-5, reads DVKVTQSSRYLVKRTGEKVFLECVQDMDHENMFWYRQDPGLGLRLIYFSYDVKMKEKGDIPEGYSVSREKKERFSLILESASTNQTSMYLCASSLFRKGEETQYFGPGTRLLVL.

This clone was observed once. The chain combines TRBV2 with TRBJ1-5; 7 positions agree with TRBD1. V trimming: 4 bases; J trimming: 4 bases; junction bases outside the gene matches: 4. The CDR3 totals 14 residues. CDR1 SNHLY and CDR2 FYNNEI come from the germline V gene. This CDR3 is CASSVAQGNQPQHF. The CDR3 DNA is TGTGCCAGCAGTGTTGCACAGGGGAATCAGCCCCAGCATTTT.

This clone was found once. The DNA of the CDR3 is TGTGCCAGCAGCTTACGTAGGGTCCCCTACGAGCAGTACTTC. Translating gives CASSLRRVPYEQYF. This chain connects TRBV11-2 to TRBJ2-7; D unresolved. CDR3 length equals 14 residues. V was shortened by 2 bases and J by 2 bases, with 10 bases between the two germline ends. Germline V lookup: CDR1 SGHAT, CDR2 FQNNGV.

V usage is TRBV6-5 and J usage is TRBJ2-6, with D tentatively TRBD2 (5 bases). The CDR3 loop spans 15 amino acids. From germline, CDR1 is MNHEY and CDR2 SVGAGI. V was pared by 6 bases and J by 1 base, with 10 bases between. The CDR3 protein is CASRRTGSGANVLTF. The CDR3 DNA sequence: TGTGCCAGCAGACGGACGGGGTCTGGGGCCAACGTCCTGACTTTC.

V and J are TRBV5-1 and TRBJ2-3; 8 bases match TRBD2. Germline lookup yields CDR1 SGHRS and CDR2 YFSETQ. CDR3 size: 15 residues. The V gene end was trimmed by 4 bases and the J gene end by 3 bases; junction bases not matched to a gene: 7. In DNA, the CDR3 is TGCGCCAGCAGCATCGGGGGGGCCCTTACAGATACGCAGTATTTT. Translated: CASSIGGALTDTQYF.

This chain links TRBV19 with TRBJ2-2; a weak D match, TRBD1 (5 bases). Germline CDR1 LNHDA, CDR2 SQIVND (reference sequence). Trimming shortened V by 5 bases and J by 3 bases, and 7 bases separated the two germline ends. The CDR3 runs 13 residues. The CDR3 nucleotides read TGTGCCAGTAGTTACAGGTACACCGGGGAGCTGTTTTTT. Its translation: CASSYRYTGELFF.

The chain links TRBV6-6 to TRBJ2-7; TRBD1 might be the D (6 bases). This CDR3 spans 14 amino acids. V lost 6 bases, J lost 0 bases, and 12 bases lay in between. Germline lookup yields CDR1 MNHNY and CDR2 SVGAGI (reference sequence). Written as DNA, the CDR3 is TGTGCCAGCAGGGGACACCCGAGCTCCTACGAGCAGTACTTC. Amino acids: CASRGHPSSYEQYF.

V usage is TRBV15 and J usage is TRBJ1-1; D is undetermined. The CDR3 consists of 15 residues. The germline V and J ends were trimmed by 3 bases and 0 bases, with 11 bases remaining between them. Germline V lookup: CDR1 LNHNV, CDR2 YYDKDF (reference sequence). The CDR3 DNA is TGTGCCACCAGCAGCGGAATACAGATGAACACTGAAGCTTTCTTT. Its protein is CATSSGIQMNTEAFF.

The chain uses TRBV5-1 and TRBJ2-5; 9 positions agree with TRBD2. V shed 2 bases, J shed 5 bases, and the junction held 10 bases outside the gene matches. CDR3 length: 16 amino acids. CDR1 is SGHRS, CDR2 YFSETQ, per germline. In DNA form, the CDR3 reads TGCGCCAGCAGCTTACCTAGCGGGGCGACCGGGGAGACCCAGTACTTC. Translated, it gives CASSLPSGATGETQYF.

The CDR3 loop is CASSLDRGSSYNEQFF. In nucleotides, the CDR3 is TGTGCCAGCAGCTTGGATCGGGGGAGCTCCTACAATGAGCAGTTCTTC. The chain combines TRBV5-4 with TRBJ2-1; tentative D call: TRBD2 (6 bases). The CDR3 loop spans 16 amino acids. V lost 0 bases and J lost 0, with 10 bases in between. CDR1 SGHNT and CDR2 YYREEE come from the germline V gene (reference sequence). Together with reference TRBV5-4 and TRBJ2-1, the CDR3 gives the full variable domain: ETGVTQSPTHLIKTRGQQVTLRCSSQSGHNTVSWYQQALGQGPQFIFQYYREEENGRGNFPPRFSGLQFPNYSSELNVNALELDDSALYLCASSLDRGSSYNEQFFGPGTRLTVL.

The chain is built from TRBV19 and TRBJ2-4; D unresolved. The CDR3 has 13 amino acids. With 5 bases removed from V and 2 bases from J, the gap between germline ends came to 7 bases. Germline-derived CDR1 and CDR2 are LNHDA and SQIVND (reference sequence). CDR3 sequence (DNA): TGTGCCAGTAGTCCCCTGACCAAAAACATTCAGTACTTC. This codes for CASSPLTKNIQYF.

This chain links TRBV6-5 with TRBJ1-2; 7 bases map to TRBD1. Germline V CDR1 and CDR2: MNHEY, SVGAGI. This CDR3 region has 14 residues. J gave up 3 bases and V 2 bases, and 3 bases lay outside the gene matches. The chain's CDR3 is CASSYRDRYYGYTF. The CDR3 DNA sequence: TGTGCCAGCAGTTACCGGGACAGATACTATGGCTACACCTTC.